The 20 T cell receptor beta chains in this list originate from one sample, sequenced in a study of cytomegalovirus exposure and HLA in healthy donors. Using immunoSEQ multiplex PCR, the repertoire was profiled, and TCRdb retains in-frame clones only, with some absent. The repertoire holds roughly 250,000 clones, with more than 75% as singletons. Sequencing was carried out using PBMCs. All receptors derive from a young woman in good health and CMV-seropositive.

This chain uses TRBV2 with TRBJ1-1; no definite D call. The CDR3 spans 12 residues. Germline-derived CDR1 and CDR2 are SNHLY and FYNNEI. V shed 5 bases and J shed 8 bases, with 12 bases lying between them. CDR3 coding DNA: TGTGCCAGCAGTAACGAAGTCGGGGAAGCTTTCTTT. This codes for CASSNEVGEAFF.

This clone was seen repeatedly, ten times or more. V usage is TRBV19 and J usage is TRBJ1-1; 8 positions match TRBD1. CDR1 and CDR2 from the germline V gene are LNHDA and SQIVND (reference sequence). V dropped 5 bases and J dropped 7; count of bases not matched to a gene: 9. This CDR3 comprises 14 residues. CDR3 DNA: TGTGCCAGTAGTGAGGGGGCAGGGGGCGGTGAAGCTTTCTTT. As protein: CASSEGAGGGEAFF.

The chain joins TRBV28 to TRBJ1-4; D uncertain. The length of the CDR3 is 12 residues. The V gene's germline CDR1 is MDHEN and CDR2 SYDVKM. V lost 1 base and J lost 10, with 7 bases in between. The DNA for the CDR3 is TGTGCCAGCAGTTTATACGGGGTAAAACTGTTTTTT. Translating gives CASSLYGVKLFF.

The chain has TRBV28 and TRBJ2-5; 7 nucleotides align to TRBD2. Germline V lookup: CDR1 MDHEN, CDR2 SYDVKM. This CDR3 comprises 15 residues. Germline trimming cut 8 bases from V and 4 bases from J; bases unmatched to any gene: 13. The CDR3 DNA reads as TGTGCCAGCCGGACCGGGACTACCTTTTCAGAGACCCAGTACTTC. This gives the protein CASRTGTTFSETQYF.

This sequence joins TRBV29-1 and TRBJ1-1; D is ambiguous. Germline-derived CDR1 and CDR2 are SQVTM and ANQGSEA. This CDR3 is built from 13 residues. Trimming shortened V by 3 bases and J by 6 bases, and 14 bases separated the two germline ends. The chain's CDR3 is CSVEMHVRAEAFF. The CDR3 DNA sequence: TGCAGCGTTGAGATGCACGTCCGGGCTGAAGCTTTCTTT.

CDR3 residues: CASSSGTPNNEQFF. The CDR3 DNA sequence: TGCGCCAGCAGCTCCGGGACTCCAAACAATGAGCAGTTCTTC. The chain has TRBV5-1 and TRBJ2-1; perhaps TRBD2 as D (6 bases). CDR1 is SGHRS, CDR2 YFSETQ, per germline. The CDR3 is 14 amino acids. V lost 3 bases and J 5 bases, leaving 12 bases between the germline ends.

DNA of the CDR3: TGTGCCAGCAGCCCGATTGGGGAGACCTACGAGCAGTACTTC. It is translated as CASSPIGETYEQYF. The gene calls are TRBV28 and TRBJ2-7, with D perhaps TRBD2 (5 bases). The germline CDR1 and CDR2 sequences are MDHEN and SYDVKM. V gave up 6 bases and J gave up 2 bases, with 14 bases separating them. The CDR3 length is 14 residues.

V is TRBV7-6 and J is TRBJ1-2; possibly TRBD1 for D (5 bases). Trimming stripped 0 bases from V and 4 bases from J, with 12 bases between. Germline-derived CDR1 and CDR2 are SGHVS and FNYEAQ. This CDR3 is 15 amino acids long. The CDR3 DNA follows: TGTGCCAGCAGCTTAGCGGGGCGCGATGGCTATGGCTACACCTTC. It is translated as CASSLAGRDGYGYTF.

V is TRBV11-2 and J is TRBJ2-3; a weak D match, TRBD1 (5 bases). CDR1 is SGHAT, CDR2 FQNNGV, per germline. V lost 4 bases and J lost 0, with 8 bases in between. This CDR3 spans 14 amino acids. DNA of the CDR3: TGTGCCAGCAGCTGGAGACAGAGCACAGATACGCAGTATTTT. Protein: CASSWRQSTDTQYF.

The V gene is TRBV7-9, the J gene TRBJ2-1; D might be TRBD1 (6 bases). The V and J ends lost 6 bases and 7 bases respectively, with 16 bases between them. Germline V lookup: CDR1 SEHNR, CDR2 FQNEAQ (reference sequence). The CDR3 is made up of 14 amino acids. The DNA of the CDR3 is TGTGCCAGCAGGGGGGCAGGGGAATGGAATGAGCAGTTCTTC. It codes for CASRGAGEWNEQFF.

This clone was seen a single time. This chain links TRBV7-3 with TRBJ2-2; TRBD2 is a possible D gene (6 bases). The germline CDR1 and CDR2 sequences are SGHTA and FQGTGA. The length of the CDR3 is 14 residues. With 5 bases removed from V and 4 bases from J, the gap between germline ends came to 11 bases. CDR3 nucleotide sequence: TGTGCCAGCAGCCCGGCGGGGAGCACCGGGGAGCTGTTTTTT. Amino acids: CASSPAGSTGELFF. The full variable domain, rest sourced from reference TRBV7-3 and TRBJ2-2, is GAGVSQTPSNKVTEKGKYVELRCDPISGHTALYWYRQSLGQGPEFLIYFQGTGAADDSGLPNDRFFAVRPEGSVSTLKIQRTERGDSAVYLCASSPAGSTGELFFGEGSRLTVL.

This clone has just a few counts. The CDR3 region has the DNA TGCGCCAGCAGCTTGAGACAGAACTCTAACTATGGCTACACCTTC. Amino acid sequence: CASSLRQNSNYGYTF. The chain couples TRBV5-1 to TRBJ1-2, with TRBD1 as a possible D gene (5 bases). V lost 1 base to trimming and J lost 0 bases, with 10 bases between them. CDR1 SGHRS and CDR2 YFSETQ come from the germline V gene. The CDR3 length is 15 residues.

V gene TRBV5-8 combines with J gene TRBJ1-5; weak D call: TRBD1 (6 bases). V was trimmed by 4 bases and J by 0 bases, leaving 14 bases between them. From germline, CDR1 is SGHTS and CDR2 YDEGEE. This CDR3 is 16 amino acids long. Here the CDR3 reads CASSLGQPYSNQPQHF. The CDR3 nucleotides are TGTGCCAGCAGCCTAGGACAGCCTTATAGCAATCAGCCCCAGCATTTT.

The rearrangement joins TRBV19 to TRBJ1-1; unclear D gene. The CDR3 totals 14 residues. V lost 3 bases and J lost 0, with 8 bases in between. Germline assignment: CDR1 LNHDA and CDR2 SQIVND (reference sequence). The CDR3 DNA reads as TGTGCCAGTAGTATTCAAGCCCTGAACACTGAAGCTTTCTTT. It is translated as CASSIQALNTEAFF.

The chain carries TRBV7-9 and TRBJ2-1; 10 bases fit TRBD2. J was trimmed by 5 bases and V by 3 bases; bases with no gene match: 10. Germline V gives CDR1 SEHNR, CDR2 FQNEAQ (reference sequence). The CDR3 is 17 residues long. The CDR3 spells CASSFGFTSGTDNEQFF. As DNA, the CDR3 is TGTGCCAGCAGCTTCGGGTTTACTAGCGGGACAGACAATGAGCAGTTCTTC.

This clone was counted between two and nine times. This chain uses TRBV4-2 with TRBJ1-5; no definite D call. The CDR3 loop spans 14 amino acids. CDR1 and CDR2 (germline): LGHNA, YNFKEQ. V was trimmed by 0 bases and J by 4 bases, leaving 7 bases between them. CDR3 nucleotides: TGTGCCAGCAGCCAAGATCTATCGAATCAGCCCCAGCATTTT. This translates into CASSQDLSNQPQHF.

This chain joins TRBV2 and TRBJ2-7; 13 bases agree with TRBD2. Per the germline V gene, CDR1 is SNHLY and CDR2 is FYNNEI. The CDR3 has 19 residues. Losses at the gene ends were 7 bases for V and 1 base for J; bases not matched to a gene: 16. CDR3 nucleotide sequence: TGTGCCAGCAACTTGGGACTAGCGGGAACCCGAGAAAAGTCCTACGAGCAGTACTTC. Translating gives CASNLGLAGTREKSYEQYF.

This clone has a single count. The CDR3 nucleotides are TGTGCCAGCAGTTACGAATCCGGGAACACTGAAGCTTTCTTT. This translates into CASSYESGNTEAFF. The V call is TRBV6-6, the J call TRBJ1-1; D call uncertain. The CDR3 extends over 14 amino acids. The germline V and J ends were trimmed by 2 bases and 1 base, with 8 bases remaining between them. The germline gives CDR1 MNHNY, CDR2 SVGAGI (reference sequence).

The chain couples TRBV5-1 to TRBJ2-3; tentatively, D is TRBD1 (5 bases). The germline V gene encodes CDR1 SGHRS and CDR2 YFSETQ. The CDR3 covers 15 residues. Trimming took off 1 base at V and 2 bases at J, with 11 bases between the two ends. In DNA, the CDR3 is TGCGCCAGCAGCTTGCAGGGCTTTACCACAGATACGCAGTATTTT. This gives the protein CASSLQGFTTDTQYF.

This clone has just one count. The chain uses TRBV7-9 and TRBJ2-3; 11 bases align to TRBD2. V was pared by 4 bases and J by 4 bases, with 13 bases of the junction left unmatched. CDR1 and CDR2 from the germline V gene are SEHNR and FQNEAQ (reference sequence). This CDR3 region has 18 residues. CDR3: CASSSIIPLAGGADTQYF. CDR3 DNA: TGTGCCAGCAGCTCCATCATACCTCTAGCGGGAGGAGCAGATACGCAGTATTTT.